A single sample is the source of the 25 T cell receptor beta chains below, sequenced in a study of Ad26.COV2.S vaccination and SARS-CoV-2 variants. Described treatment: some 19 received Ad26.COV2.S at low or high dose, single or two shots; about 5 received placebo; per-sample allocation not given. Sampling took place 63 days after the first vaccine or placebo injection. The data were produced by immunoSEQ multiplex PCR, yet TCRdb's version contains in-frame clones alone and is incomplete. The repertoire has around 300,000 clones, 75% to 90% of them found once; the top ten carry 5%. The sample here was peripheral blood, taken in a trial of Ad26.COV2.S vaccine versus placebo. The receptor set was obtained from a person aged 18-65 years who received the Ad26.COV2.S COVID-19 vaccine or a placebo.

V gene TRBV4-1 combines with J gene TRBJ2-3; no clear D. The CDR3 has 15 residues. Per germline, CDR1 MGHRA and CDR2 YSYEKL. Trimming cost V 4 bases and J 3 bases, with 14 bases left between them. CDR3 coding DNA: TGCGCCAGCAGCCCCTCCGGTAGTCTTACAGATACGCAGTATTTT. Residues: CASSPSGSLTDTQYF.

The genes are TRBV6-2 or TRBV6-3 and TRBJ1-1; TRBD1 matches at 8 bases. Trimming at V came to 5 bases and at J to 6 bases, leaving 14 bases not matched to a gene. This CDR3 contains 16 residues. The V gene's germline CDR1 is MNHEY and CDR2 SVGEGT. The CDR3 DNA reads TGTGCCAGCAGTACCCGGACAGGGAGAGGCGTCGCTGAAGCTTTCTTT. Its protein is CASSTRTGRGVAEAFF.

V is TRBV6-5 and J is TRBJ2-3; no firm D call. V was clipped by 6 bases and J by 1 base, with 14 bases between them. The V gene's germline CDR1 is MNHEY and CDR2 SVGAGI. The CDR3 totals 15 residues. The chain's CDR3 is CASSLTRPGTDTQYF. The CDR3 DNA reads as TGTGCCAGCAGCCTAACTCGCCCTGGCACAGATACGCAGTATTTT.

The chain combines TRBV6-1 with TRBJ1-2; D not resolved. This CDR3 contains 15 residues. V lost 0 bases, J lost 4 bases, and 12 bases lay in between. Germline V gives CDR1 MNHNS, CDR2 SASEGT. Here the CDR3 DNA reads TGTGCCAGCAGTGAAGCGGAGGGTCTCGGCTATGGCTACACCTTC. Translating it yields CASSEAEGLGYGYTF.

This chain connects TRBV10-3 to TRBJ2-2, with 8 nucleotides matching TRBD1. Germline CDR1 is ENHRY and CDR2 is SYGVKD. Trimming at V came to 6 bases and at J to 8 bases, leaving 8 bases not matched to a gene. This CDR3 spans 14 amino acids. CDR3 in amino acids: CAIRGQGDGGELFF. CDR3 bases: TGTGCCATCAGAGGACAGGGAGATGGTGGGGAGCTGTTTTTT.

The CDR3 DNA follows: TGCAGCGCTTGGACAGGGGTAATAGGGTCACCCCTCCACTTT. Its protein product is CSAWTGVIGSPLHF. The chain uses TRBV29-1 and TRBJ1-6; 9 nucleotides align to TRBD1. Per the germline V gene, CDR1 is SQVTM and CDR2 is ANQGSEA. The CDR3 contains 14 residues. The ends lost 7 bases at V and 10 bases at J; junction bases unmatched: 11.

V usage is TRBV19 and J usage is TRBJ1-2; D is undetermined. Germline V gene lookup returns CDR1 LNHDA and CDR2 SQIVND (reference sequence). The germline V and J ends were trimmed by 5 bases and 4 bases, with 14 bases remaining between them. The CDR3 spans 14 residues. The CDR3: CASSPRRPAYGYTF. CDR3 bases: TGTGCCAGTAGTCCACGACGGCCGGCCTATGGCTACACCTTC.

This rearrangement joins TRBV15 to TRBJ1-4; 7 nucleotides line up with TRBD1. V lost 3 bases, J lost 3 bases, and 4 bases stayed unmatched. The CDR3 consists of 15 residues. CDR1 and CDR2 (germline): LNHNV, YYDKDF (reference sequence). CDR3 amino acids: CATSSQGQSNEKLFF. Here the CDR3 DNA reads TGTGCCACCAGCAGCCAGGGACAGTCTAATGAAAAACTGTTTTTT.

This clone was counted a single time. This chain links TRBV6-6 with TRBJ2-7; D not certain. The CDR3 consists of 15 residues. V shed 5 bases and J shed 7 bases, with 21 bases lying between them. Germline V CDR1 and CDR2: MNHNY, SVGAGI (reference sequence). The chain's CDR3 is CASSPPRILLGEQYF. CDR3 nucleotide sequence: TGTGCCAGCAGTCCGCCCCGTATCCTTCTGGGGGAGCAGTACTTC.

The chain links TRBV29-1 to TRBJ2-7; 7 bases agree with TRBD1. Looked up from germline, CDR1 is SQVTM and CDR2 is ANQGSEA. Germline trimming cut 4 bases from V and 1 base from J; bases unmatched to any gene: 7. This CDR3 has 14 amino acids. CDR3 in amino acids: CSVGPGGFSYEQYF. The CDR3 bases are TGCAGCGTTGGCCCAGGGGGTTTTTCCTACGAGCAGTACTTC.

The chain joins TRBV20-1 to TRBJ2-5; 9 bases line up with TRBD1. Germline V gene data show CDR1 as DFQATT and CDR2 as SNEGSKA (reference sequence). V lost 3 bases and J lost 5; bases outside the gene matches: 7. The CDR3 is made up of 14 amino acids. This chain's CDR3 is CSASRTGDGETQYF. In DNA form, the CDR3 reads TGCAGTGCTAGTAGGACAGGGGATGGGGAGACCCAGTACTTC.

The rearrangement links TRBV18 to TRBJ2-3, with D possibly being TRBD1 or TRBD2 (6 bases each). V was shortened by 3 bases and J by 1 base, with 26 bases between the two germline ends. CDR3 length: 20 amino acids. The germline CDR1 and CDR2 sequences are KGHSH and LQKENI. CDR3 loop: CASSPRFWGGGGRGTDTQYF. CDR3 DNA sequence: TGTGCCAGCTCACCCAGATTCTGGGGTGGAGGGGGAAGAGGCACAGATACGCAGTATTTT.

The chain carries TRBV4-1 and TRBJ1-1; 7 bases align to TRBD1. This CDR3 region has 16 residues. Per the germline V gene, CDR1 is MGHRA and CDR2 is YSYEKL. The trim removed 0 bases at V and 6 bases at J, leaving 10 bases unmatched. CDR3: CASSQEGGRGKSEAFF. In DNA, the CDR3 is TGCGCCAGCAGCCAAGAAGGGGGCAGGGGTAAGTCTGAAGCTTTCTTT.

The chain combines TRBV18 with TRBJ2-3, with TRBD1 as a possible D gene (5 bases). CDR1 is KGHSH and CDR2 is LQKENI in the germline V gene. V was pared by 0 bases and J by 4 bases, with 14 bases between. The CDR3 covers 16 residues. This chain's CDR3 is CASSPPWGLGSDTQYF. For the CDR3, the DNA is TGTGCCAGCTCACCACCGTGGGGCCTGGGTTCAGATACGCAGTATTTT.

V is TRBV12-2 and J is TRBJ1-6; the table's D call of TRBD1 was not tested on the DNA. TRBV12-2 is tagged as a pseudogene. The CDR3 totals 15 residues. The CDR3, as DNA: TGTGCAAGTCGCTTAGTGGTACCAGGGGGATCACCCCTCCACTTT. This sequence encodes CASRLVVPGGSPLHF.

This clone was seen a few times. The chain joins TRBV7-2 to TRBJ1-3; D possibly corresponds to TRBD1 (6 bases). V lost 4 bases to trimming and J lost 2 bases, with 12 bases between them. CDR1 and CDR2 (germline): SGHTA, FQGNSA. There are 15 residues in the CDR3. The CDR3 protein is CASSSNRVTGNTIYF. Written as DNA, the CDR3 is TGTGCCAGCAGCTCCAACAGGGTAACTGGAAACACCATATATTTT.

The chain employs TRBV7-9 and TRBJ1-4; D might be TRBD1 (5 bases). Trimming stripped 5 bases from V and 8 bases from J, with 12 bases between. Germline V CDR1 and CDR2: SEHNR, FQNEAQ (reference sequence). CDR3 length: 13 amino acids. The CDR3 spells CASSPTGEEKLFF. CDR3 sequence (DNA): TGTGCCAGCAGCCCCACGGGGGAAGAAAAACTGTTTTTT.

The chain couples TRBV9 to TRBJ1-4; 9 bases align to TRBD1. Germline assignment: CDR1 SGDLS and CDR2 YYNGEE. This CDR3 has 16 amino acids. Germline trimming cut 3 bases from V and 7 bases from J; bases unmatched to any gene: 10. The CDR3 bases are TGTGCCAGCAGCGGAGGGTACAGGGGGCGTGGTGAAAAACTGTTTTTT. Protein sequence: CASSGGYRGRGEKLFF.

The chain carries TRBV2 and TRBJ2-3; TRBD1 or TRBD2 may be the D gene (5 bases each). The CDR3 consists of 13 residues. The germline CDR1 and CDR2 sequences are SNHLY and FYNNEI. With 5 bases removed from V and 6 bases from J, the gap between germline ends came to 12 bases. The CDR3 protein is CASSPGRGDTQYF. DNA of the CDR3: TGTGCCAGCAGTCCGGGGCGAGGGGATACGCAGTATTTT.

The chain is built from TRBV5-4 and TRBJ2-1; 12 nucleotides agree with TRBD2. This CDR3 is 15 amino acids long. Trimming cost V 1 base and J 7 bases; bases outside gene matches: 3. The germline CDR1 and CDR2 sequences are SGHNT and YYREEE (reference sequence). CDR3 sequence: CASSLTSGRSNEQFF. The CDR3 coding sequence is TGTGCCAGCAGCTTGACTAGCGGGAGGAGTAATGAGCAGTTCTTC.

The chain couples TRBV6-5 to TRBJ2-2; TRBD1 matches 7 bases. The CDR3 has 15 amino acids. Germline CDR1 and CDR2: MNHEY and SVGAGI. Trimming at V came to 5 bases and at J to 0 bases, leaving 3 bases not matched to a gene. The CDR3 DNA reads as TGTGCCAGCAGTCGGGACAGAGCGAACACCGGGGAGCTGTTTTTT. This gives the protein CASSRDRANTGELFF.

The chain is built from TRBV4-2 and TRBJ1-2; D not resolved. The germline CDR1 and CDR2 sequences are LGHNA and YNFKEQ. Trimming shortened V by 0 bases and J by 8 bases, and 10 bases separated the two germline ends. The CDR3 runs 13 residues. In DNA form, the CDR3 reads TGTGCCAGCAGCCAAGATATCAGCTCCGGCTACACCTTC. This gives the protein CASSQDISSGYTF.

This chain links TRBV11-3 with TRBJ1-1; no clear D. This CDR3 spans 12 amino acids. Trimming left V 8 bases short and J 0 bases short, with 7 bases between. Per the germline V gene, CDR1 is SGHNT and CDR2 is YENEEA. CDR3 residues: CASVRLNTEAFF. CDR3 coding DNA: TGTGCCAGCGTACGCCTGAACACTGAAGCTTTCTTT.

The gene calls are TRBV24-1 and TRBJ1-6; the match to TRBD1 covers 7 bases. This CDR3 is built from 11 residues. The junction had 4 bases not matched to a gene; V was cut back by 11 bases and J by 10 bases. Germline-derived CDR1 and CDR2 are KGHDR and SFDVKD. The DNA of the CDR3 is TGTGCCAAAGACAGGGTCTCACCCCTCCACTTT. Protein product: CAKDRVSPLHF.

V usage is TRBV28 and J usage is TRBJ2-7; the D gene is possibly TRBD2 (5 bases). This CDR3 is 12 amino acids long. V lost 8 bases to trimming and J lost 3 bases, with 11 bases between them. In germline, CDR1 is MDHEN, CDR2 SYDVKM. The CDR3 region has the DNA TGTGCCAGCGGGAGACCGAACTACGAGCAGTACTTC. This codes for CASGRPNYEQYF.